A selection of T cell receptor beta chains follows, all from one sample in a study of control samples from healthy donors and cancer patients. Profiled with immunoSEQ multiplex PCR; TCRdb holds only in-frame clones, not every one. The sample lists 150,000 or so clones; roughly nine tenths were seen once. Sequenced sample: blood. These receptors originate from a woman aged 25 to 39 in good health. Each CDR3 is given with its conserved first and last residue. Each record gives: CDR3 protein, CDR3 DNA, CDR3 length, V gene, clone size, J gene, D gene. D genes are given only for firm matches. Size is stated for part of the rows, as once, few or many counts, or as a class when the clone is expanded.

CDR3: CASSISGQGAYEQYF; DNA: TGTGCCAGTAGTATCTCGGGACAGGGGGCATACGAGCAGTACTTC; length: 15; V: TRBV19; size: NA; J: TRBJ2-7; D: TRBD1
CDR3: CASSVGTVEKLFF; DNA: TGTGCCAGCAGTGTCGGGACTGTCGAAAAACTGTTTTTT; length: 13; V: TRBV28; size: NA; J: TRBJ1-4; D: NA
CDR3: CASSASGGYNEQFF; DNA: TGTGCCAGCAGTGCAAGCGGGGGCTACAATGAGCAGTTCTTC; length: 14; V: TRBV2; size: NA; J: TRBJ2-1; D: TRBD2
CDR3: CASSFQGAPSPNEQFF; DNA: TGTGCCAGCAGTTTTCAGGGGGCCCCTAGCCCCAATGAGCAGTTCTTC; length: 16; V: TRBV6-5; size: NA; J: TRBJ2-1; D: TRBD1
CDR3: CAWSSQTGGYTF; DNA: TGTGCCTGGAGTTCACAGACGGGTGGCTACACCTTC; length: 12; V: TRBV30; size: NA; J: TRBJ1-2; D: NA
CDR3: CASSVEGGGIQETQYF; DNA: TGTGCCAGCAGCGTAGAGGGGGGAGGGATCCAAGAGACCCAGTACTTC; length: 16; V: TRBV9; size: NA; J: TRBJ2-5; D: NA
CDR3: CASSQERRASSTDTQYF; DNA: TGTGCCAGCAGCCAAGAAAGGAGAGCTAGTTCAACAGATACGCAGTATTTT; length: 17; V: TRBV4-2; size: NA; J: TRBJ2-3; D: NA
CDR3: CASARGGRETQYF; DNA: TGTGCCAGCGCCCGGGGGGGGCGAGAGACCCAGTACTTC; length: 13; V: TRBV6-5; size: NA; J: TRBJ2-5; D: TRBD2
CDR3: CASSRGDQTSGISYEQYF; DNA: TGTGCCAGCAGCCGCGGAGACCAGACTAGCGGGATTTCCTACGAGCAGTACTTC; length: 18; V: TRBV3-1/TRBV3-2; size: NA; J: TRBJ2-7; D: TRBD2
CDR3: CATSRDPGGVRWETQYF; DNA: TGTGCCACCAGCAGAGATCCGGGCGGAGTGCGGTGGGAGACCCAGTACTTC; length: 17; V: TRBV15; size: NA; J: TRBJ2-5; D: NA
CDR3: CATSEGGLAYEQYF; DNA: TGTGCCACCAGTGAGGGAGGATTGGCCTACGAGCAGTACTTC; length: 14; V: TRBV24-1; size: NA; J: TRBJ2-7; D: NA
CDR3: CASSFKGRGHEQYF; DNA: TGTGCCAGCAGCTTCAAAGGCAGGGGCCACGAGCAGTACTTC; length: 14; V: TRBV7-2; size: NA; J: TRBJ2-7; D: NA
CDR3: CASSPLKLARNTGELFF; DNA: TGTGCCAGCTCACCATTAAAGCTAGCGCGCAACACCGGGGAGCTGTTTTTT; length: 17; V: TRBV18; size: NA; J: TRBJ2-2; D: NA
CDR3: CASKVRQGAGEQFF; DNA: TGTGCCAGTAAGGTCCGACAGGGGGCCGGTGAGCAGTTCTTC; length: 14; V: TRBV19; size: NA; J: TRBJ2-1; D: TRBD1
CDR3: CASSLVGGSTYEQYF; DNA: TGCGCCAGCAGCTTGGTTGGGGGATCCACCTACGAGCAGTACTTC; length: 15; V: TRBV5-1; size: once; J: TRBJ2-7; D: NA
CDR3: CAWDSGNTGELFF; DNA: TGTGCCTGGGACTCCGGAAACACCGGGGAGCTGTTTTTT; length: 13; V: TRBV30; size: once; J: TRBJ2-2; D: NA
CDR3: CASSYASGGPDTQYF; DNA: TGTGCCAGCAGTTACGCTAGCGGGGGGCCAGATACGCAGTATTTT; length: 15; V: TRBV6-2/TRBV6-3; size: few; J: TRBJ2-3; D: TRBD2
CDR3: CSASWGGNSPLHF; DNA: TGCAGTGCTAGTTGGGGGGGCAATTCACCCCTCCACTTT; length: 13; V: TRBV20-1; size: NA; J: TRBJ1-6; D: NA
CDR3: CASQETNTDTQYF; DNA: TGTGCCAGCCAGGAGACTAACACAGATACGCAGTATTTT; length: 13; V: TRBV3-1/TRBV3-2; size: NA; J: TRBJ2-3; D: NA
CDR3: CASSLAVSGGDTQYF; DNA: TGCGCCAGCAGCTTAGCTGTGTCTGGGGGAGATACGCAGTATTTT; length: 15; V: TRBV5-1; size: NA; J: TRBJ2-3; D: NA
CDR3: CSVRGSATNEKLFF; DNA: TGCAGCGTGCGAGGTTCTGCAACTAATGAAAAACTGTTTTTT; length: 14; V: TRBV29-1; size: once; J: TRBJ1-4; D: NA
CDR3: CASSKEQYF; DNA: TGTGCCAGCTCTAAGGAGCAGTACTTC; length: 9; V: TRBV5-6; size: NA; J: TRBJ2-7; D: NA
CDR3: CASSYGPGYEQYF; DNA: TGTGCCAGCAGTTACGGTCCTGGCTACGAGCAGTACTTC; length: 13; V: TRBV6-5; size: NA; J: TRBJ2-7; D: NA
CDR3: CASSPRTSAVYEQYF; DNA: TGTGCCAGCAGCCCCCGGACTAGCGCGGTTTACGAGCAGTACTTC; length: 15; V: TRBV7-2; size: NA; J: TRBJ2-7; D: TRBD2
CDR3: CATGLGTGELFF; DNA: TGTGCCACCGGACTAGGCACCGGGGAGCTGTTTTTT; length: 12; V: TRBV19; size: NA; J: TRBJ2-2; D: TRBD2
CDR3: CASSLGGGLSSYNEQFF; DNA: TGTGCCAGCAGCTTAGGGGGCGGATTGAGCTCCTACAATGAGCAGTTCTTC; length: 17; V: TRBV7-9; size: once; J: TRBJ2-1; D: NA
CDR3: CSAGGTGLTNEQFF; DNA: TGCAGTGCTGGTGGGACAGGGTTGACAAATGAGCAGTTCTTC; length: 14; V: TRBV20-1; size: once; J: TRBJ2-1; D: TRBD1
CDR3: CAISDAGLSGANVLTF; DNA: TGTGCCATCAGTGATGCAGGACTCTCTGGGGCCAACGTCCTGACTTTC; length: 16; V: TRBV10-3; size: NA; J: TRBJ2-6; D: NA
CDR3: CASSQDLDSPLHF; DNA: TGTGCCAGCAGCCAAGACCTGGATTCACCCCTCCACTTT; length: 13; V: TRBV3-1/TRBV3-2; size: NA; J: TRBJ1-6; D: NA
CDR3: CASSPDGHEQFF; DNA: TGTGCCAGCAGCCCTGACGGACATGAGCAGTTCTTC; length: 12; V: TRBV5-4; size: NA; J: TRBJ2-1; D: NA
CDR3: CASIGGSNEQFF; DNA: TGTGCCAGTATCGGAGGATCTAATGAGCAGTTCTTC; length: 12; V: TRBV19; size: NA; J: TRBJ2-1; D: NA
CDR3: CASSLVPSGSVSTDTQYF; DNA: TGCGCCAGCAGCTTGGTACCTAGCGGGAGCGTTAGCACAGATACGCAGTATTTT; length: 18; V: TRBV5-1; size: once; J: TRBJ2-3; D: TRBD2
CDR3: CASSTRGAGPRSYEQYF; DNA: TGTGCCAGCAGTACGCGGGGGGCGGGACCCCGCTCCTACGAGCAGTACTTC; length: 17; V: TRBV13; size: NA; J: TRBJ2-7; D: TRBD2
CDR3: CASSQAPGAEQFF; DNA: TGTGCCAGCAGCCAAGCGCCGGGCGCTGAGCAGTTCTTC; length: 13; V: TRBV3-1/TRBV3-2; size: few; J: TRBJ2-1; D: NA
CDR3: CASSLALAGFYEQYF; DNA: TGTGCCAGCAGCTTGGCGCTAGCGGGATTTTACGAGCAGTACTTC; length: 15; V: TRBV5-6; size: NA; J: TRBJ2-7; D: TRBD2
CDR3: CASSPDGRTEAFF; DNA: TGTGCCAGCTCACCGGACGGACGAACTGAAGCTTTCTTT; length: 13; V: TRBV18; size: NA; J: TRBJ1-1; D: NA
CDR3: CASTEGLAGGTDTQYF; DNA: TGTGCCAGCACCGAGGGTCTAGCGGGAGGGACAGATACGCAGTATTTT; length: 16; V: TRBV2; size: NA; J: TRBJ2-3; D: TRBD2
CDR3: CASSFPGANVLTF; DNA: TGTGCCAGCAGTTTCCCTGGGGCCAACGTCCTGACTTTC; length: 13; V: TRBV28; size: few; J: TRBJ2-6; D: NA
CDR3: CASSHLAGETDTQYF; DNA: TGCGCCAGCAGCCACCTAGCGGGAGAAACAGATACGCAGTATTTT; length: 15; V: TRBV4-1; size: NA; J: TRBJ2-3; D: TRBD2
CDR3: CASSLVGRSSYNEQFF; DNA: TGTGCCAGCAGCCTCGTGGGGAGAAGCTCCTACAATGAGCAGTTCTTC; length: 16; V: TRBV4-2; size: NA; J: TRBJ2-1; D: NA
CDR3: CASSQQLAGDTYEQYF; DNA: TGTGCCAGCAGTCAACAACTAGCGGGAGATACCTACGAGCAGTACTTC; length: 16; V: TRBV6-2/TRBV6-3; size: NA; J: TRBJ2-7; D: TRBD2
CDR3: CASIKVIPYEQYF; DNA: TGTGCCAGCATAAAGGTGATCCCCTACGAGCAGTACTTC; length: 13; V: TRBV7-3; size: few; J: TRBJ2-7; D: NA
CDR3: CASSYQTSVNTGELFF; DNA: TGTGCCAGCAGTTACCAGACTAGCGTGAACACCGGGGAGCTGTTTTTT; length: 16; V: TRBV6-5; size: NA; J: TRBJ2-2; D: TRBD2
CDR3: CATSKNPGYEQYF; DNA: TGTGCCACCAGCAAGAATCCGGGGTACGAGCAGTACTTC; length: 13; V: TRBV15; size: NA; J: TRBJ2-7; D: NA
CDR3: CASSQEAANTEAFF; DNA: TGTGCCAGCAGCCAAGAGGCAGCGAACACTGAAGCTTTCTTT; length: 14; V: TRBV3-1/TRBV3-2; size: NA; J: TRBJ1-1; D: NA
CDR3: CASSLRGSGEKLFF; DNA: TGTGCCAGCAGCTTACGGGGAAGTGGGGAAAAACTGTTTTTT; length: 14; V: TRBV13; size: NA; J: TRBJ1-4; D: NA
CDR3: CASSPSTGAMNTEAFF; DNA: TGTGCCAGCAGTCCTTCGACAGGGGCAATGAACACTGAAGCTTTCTTT; length: 16; V: TRBV28; size: NA; J: TRBJ1-1; D: TRBD1
CDR3: CASISLGSYNEQFF; DNA: TGTGCCAGCATAAGCCTTGGATCCTACAATGAGCAGTTCTTC; length: 14; V: TRBV6-5; size: NA; J: TRBJ2-1; D: NA
CDR3: CASTTPSHGYTF; DNA: TGTGCCAGCACCACCCCCAGCCATGGCTACACCTTC; length: 12; V: TRBV12-3/TRBV12-4; size: NA; J: TRBJ1-2; D: NA
CDR3: CASRTTGANNSPLHF; DNA: TGTGCCAGCAGGACCACAGGGGCCAATAATTCACCCCTCCACTTT; length: 15; V: TRBV6-5; size: NA; J: TRBJ1-6; D: TRBD1
CDR3: CASSMLASNQPQHF; DNA: TGTGCCAGTAGTATGCTGGCAAGCAATCAGCCCCAGCATTTT; length: 14; V: TRBV19; size: NA; J: TRBJ1-5; D: NA
CDR3: CASSFGGQPQHF; DNA: TGTGCCAGCAGTTTTGGGGGTCAGCCCCAGCATTTT; length: 12; V: TRBV28; size: NA; J: TRBJ1-5; D: NA